The T cell receptor (beta chain) described here comes from a study of CXCR3-negative and CXCR3-positive naive CD8 T cells. 5' RACE with UMI labels generated the TRB cDNA libraries. No DNA is given; TCRdb re-called the 5' RACE reads and lists each CDR3 protein once. The specimen's table records around 160,000 distinct CDR3 sequences. Those CD8+ T cells considered naive were CD45RO-CCR7+CD27+CD95-. The CDR3 runs 15 residues. Study-wide results and caveats: Upon cryopreservation, CXCR3 expression partially decreased, and most assays used fresh PBMCs. Comparably high diversity marked both naive subsets, whereas memory CD8+ cells had much lower diversity. TRB CDR3s were more hydrophobic in CXCR3-positive than in CXCR3-negative naive cells.

Details on this clonotype: What it binds is not known.

The genes are TRBV21-1 and TRBJ1-4; the TCRdb D gene call, TRBD1, has no DNA to confirm it. TRBV21-1 is classified as a pseudogene. This receptor was identified in a human donor in good health. Some clones in this sample may be carry-over from other donors' samples. The sample taken for sequencing was naive CXCR3+ CD8+ T cells from blood. The subset here: CD45RO-CCR7+CD27+CD95- naive CD8+ T cells expressing CXCR3 (TNR3+). The chain's CDR3 is CASSKGEREGEKLFF.